Listed below are T cell receptor beta chains from one sample, sequenced in a study of T cell repertoires in cytomegalovirus infection. Their antigen targets remain unknown. In TCRdb, the reads were re-called with MiXCR into one record per CDR3 protein. The sample holds 450,000 to 550,000 distinct CDR3 sequences, about 42% seen once. Sequencing was performed on cultured PBMCs, taken from culture after CMV antigen stimulation. These receptor sequences come from a human donor in good health (CMV status not recorded). Some clones in this sample may be carry-over from other donors' samples. Each CDR3 is given with its conserved first and last residue. The D gene is left open where the match is weak. Not every row has a clone size; where given, it reads once, few, many or a size class.

d_call j_call clone_size v_call cdr3_nt cdr3_aa
NA TRBJ2-2 NA TRBV19 TGTGCCAGCGACCAGAGTAGCACCGGGGAGCTGTTTTTT CASDQSSTGELFF
NA TRBJ1-2 NA TRBV11-2 TGTGCCAGCAGCCCTCAGGGTTCCGGAGGTAGCTATGGCTACACCTTC CASSPQGSGGSYGYTF
TRBD2 TRBJ2-7 few TRBV7-2 TGTGCCAGCAGCTCCCGACTAGCGGGGAACCCCTACGAGCAGTACTTC CASSSRLAGNPYEQYF
TRBD1 TRBJ2-7 once TRBV6-1 TGTGCCAGCAGGGACACAGGGGGAGACGAGCAGTACTTC CASRDTGGDEQYF
TRBD2 TRBJ2-1 NA TRBV11-2 TGTGCCAGCAGCCCCAGACTAGCGGGACTCTACAATGAGCAGTTCTTC CASSPRLAGLYNEQFF
NA TRBJ1-1 NA TRBV12-3/TRBV12-4 TGTGCCAGCAGTCTGGGGCTACCGGACACTGAAGCTTTCTTT CASSLGLPDTEAFF
NA TRBJ2-1 few TRBV7-7 TGTGCCAGCAGCCCAGGGACGACCACCTACAATGAGCAGTTCTTC CASSPGTTTYNEQFF
NA TRBJ2-5 few TRBV15 TGTGCCACCAGCAGGATGCGGGAATGGCAAGAGACCCAGTACTTC CATSRMREWQETQYF
TRBD2 TRBJ2-1 NA TRBV29-1 TGCAGCGCCCCGACTAGCGGATACAATGAGCAGTTCTTC CSAPTSGYNEQFF
NA TRBJ2-1 NA TRBV12-3/TRBV12-4 TGTGCCAGCACCCAGTCCGGCCCCAGCAATGAGCAGTTCTTC CASTQSGPSNEQFF
NA TRBJ2-7 NA TRBV7-2 TGTGCCAGCAGCTTAAATTTCGGCCCCTACGAGCAGTACTTC CASSLNFGPYEQYF
NA TRBJ2-1 NA TRBV27 TGTGCCAGCAGTCTCTCCTTGGGAGCCACAATAGTTGAGCAGTTCTTC CASSLSLGATIVEQFF
NA TRBJ2-2 few TRBV19 TGTGCCAGTAGTCGGGGGAGATCTGGGACCGGGGAGCTGTTTTTT CASSRGRSGTGELFF
TRBD2 TRBJ2-1 NA TRBV6-2/TRBV6-3 TGTGCCAGCGGAGCAGTACTAGCGAACCCCAACAATGAGCAGTTCTTC CASGAVLANPNNEQFF
TRBD1 TRBJ2-7 few TRBV7-9 TGTGCCAGCAGCTGGGGACAGGCCGAGCAGTACTTC CASSWGQAEQYF
TRBD1 TRBJ1-1 few TRBV2 TGTGCCAGAACTAAGGACAGGGAGACTGAAGCTTTCTTT CARTKDRETEAFF
TRBD1 TRBJ1-5 few TRBV6-5 TGTGCCAGCAGCCTACGAGGGACAGGGGGCAGTCAGCCCCAGCATTTT CASSLRGTGGSQPQHF
TRBD1 TRBJ2-1 NA TRBV10-3 TGTGCCATCAGACCAGGACAGGGCAATGAGCAGTTCTTC CAIRPGQGNEQFF
NA TRBJ1-5 NA TRBV6-8 TGTGCCAGCAGAAGAACAGGGAATCAGCCCCAGCATTTT CASRRTGNQPQHF
NA TRBJ2-2 NA TRBV2 TGTGCCAGCAGTGAAGCTTACACCGGGGAGCTGTTTTTT CASSEAYTGELFF
NA TRBJ1-5 NA TRBV4-1 TGCGCCAGCAGCCAAGATCCGAGTATAGGAGTTAGTAGCAATCAGCCCCAGCATTTT CASSQDPSIGVSSNQPQHF
NA TRBJ1-2 many TRBV7-2 TGTGCCAGCAGCTTCGGGACACCGGCGTGGGGCTACACCTTC CASSFGTPAWGYTF
TRBD1 TRBJ2-3 NA TRBV6-1 TGTGCCAGCAGTATGGACAGGGGAGACACAGATACGCATTATTTT CASSMDRGDTDTHYF
NA TRBJ1-5 NA TRBV28 TGTGCCAGCCCGGAGAGGGGGAACTTTAATCAGCCCCAGCATTTT CASPERGNFNQPQHF
TRBD1 TRBJ2-1 NA TRBV7-2 TGTGCCAGCAGCTTACACGGGCAGGGGGAGTTCTTC CASSLHGQGEFF
NA TRBJ1-4 NA TRBV12-3/TRBV12-4 TGTGCCAGCAGTTTAGGCCTGGGGCAGGGCGGCGAAAAACTGTTTTTT CASSLGLGQGGEKLFF
NA TRBJ2-1 NA TRBV20-1 TGCAGTGCTAGAGATAGGCCAGGGCGAAAATCCTACAATGAGCAGTTCTTC CSARDRPGRKSYNEQFF
NA TRBJ2-1 few TRBV12-3/TRBV12-4 TGTGCCAGCAGTTTAGGCGGGGTCAACTACAATGAGCAGTTCTTC CASSLGGVNYNEQFF
NA TRBJ2-1 NA TRBV10-3 TGTGCCATCAGTGAGACCCTGGTAGAGGGTGGTGAGCAGTTCTTC CAISETLVEGGEQFF
TRBD1 TRBJ2-2 few TRBV19 TGTGCCAGTAGCGGGACAGGGGGCCACACCGGGGAGCTGTTTTTT CASSGTGGHTGELFF
TRBD1 TRBJ2-5 few TRBV12-3/TRBV12-4 TGTGCCAGCAGTACAGGGGGCGCGGGGGAGACCCAGTACTTC CASSTGGAGETQYF
NA TRBJ2-3 NA TRBV7-9 TGTGCCAGCAGCGGGACTGGCCCGGGTACGCAGTATTTT CASSGTGPGTQYF
TRBD1 TRBJ1-3 NA TRBV19 TGTGCCAGTAGTGGCGACAGGGTCTCTGGAAACACCATATATTTT CASSGDRVSGNTIYF
TRBD2 TRBJ2-1 few TRBV7-2 TGTGCCAGCAGCTTACAACTTGCTAGCGGGGGCTACAATGAGCAGTTCTTC CASSLQLASGGYNEQFF
TRBD1 TRBJ2-5 NA TRBV6-5 TGTGCCAGCAGTAGGGAACAGGGGCGGTGGACCCAGTACTTC CASSREQGRWTQYF